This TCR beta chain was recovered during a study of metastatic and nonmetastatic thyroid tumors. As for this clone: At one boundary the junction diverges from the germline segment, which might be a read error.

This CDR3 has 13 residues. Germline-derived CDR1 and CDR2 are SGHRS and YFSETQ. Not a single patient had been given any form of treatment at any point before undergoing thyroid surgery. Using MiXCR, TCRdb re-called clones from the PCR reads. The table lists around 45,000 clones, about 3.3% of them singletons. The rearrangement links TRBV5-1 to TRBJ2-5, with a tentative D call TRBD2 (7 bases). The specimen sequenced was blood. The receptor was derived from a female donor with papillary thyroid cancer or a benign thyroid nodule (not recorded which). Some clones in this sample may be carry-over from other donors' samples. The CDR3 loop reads CASRLGGAETQRF. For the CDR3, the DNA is TGCGCCAGCAGATTGGGGGGGGCGGAGACCCAGCGCTTC.